The 12 T cell receptor beta chains presented below share a single source sample, sequenced in a study of OX40 agonist ivuxolimab in advanced cancers. The assay was immunoSEQ multiplex PCR, and TCRdb's table has in-frame clones only and misses some. Here the sample spans approximately 110,000 clones, about 90% being singletons. The material sequenced was CD4+ or CD8+ T cells sorted from blood, taken in a trial of the OX40 agonist ivuxolimab. Source of these receptors: an adult with an advanced solid tumor such as melanoma, head and neck, liver or kidney cancer.

The genes are TRBV7-8 and TRBJ2-1; TRBD2 is a possible D gene (5 bases). From germline, CDR1 is SGHVS and CDR2 FQNEAQ. The CDR3 has 14 residues. Deletions cut 5 bases from V and 2 bases from J, with 10 bases between. DNA for the CDR3: TGTGCCAGCAGCGCGGACTTTACCTACAATGAGCAGTTCTTC. It codes for CASSADFTYNEQFF.

The V gene is TRBV7-2, the J gene TRBJ1-5, with D uncertain. Deletions cut 0 bases from V and 3 bases from J, with 6 bases between. There are 14 residues in the CDR3. Germline CDR1 is SGHTA and CDR2 is FQGNSA. CDR3 sequence: CASSLAGINQPQHF. The CDR3 DNA sequence: TGTGCCAGCAGCTTAGCGGGGATCAATCAGCCCCAGCATTTT.

The chain links TRBV6-1 to TRBJ2-1; no firm D call. The CDR3 is 15 amino acids. CDR1 MNHNS and CDR2 SASEGT come from the germline V gene. The V end was cut by 4 bases, the J end by 1 base, with 11 bases between. CDR3 sequence (DNA): TGTGCCAGCAGTGCATATAGAGGATCCTACAATGAGCAGTTCTTC. Protein product: CASSAYRGSYNEQFF.

This chain joins TRBV29-1 and TRBJ1-4; 10 nucleotides line up with TRBD1. The ends lost 7 bases at V and 6 bases at J; junction bases unmatched: 5. Germline CDR1 and CDR2: SQVTM and ANQGSEA. There are 13 residues in the CDR3. This CDR3 reads CSAKDRGDEKLFF. The CDR3 coding sequence is TGCAGCGCGAAGGACAGGGGGGATGAAAAACTGTTTTTT.

The chain uses TRBV12-5 and TRBJ2-2; D not certain. The CDR3 spans 13 residues. In germline, CDR1 is LGHNT, CDR2 FRNRAP. Trimming took 7 bases from V and 1 from J, leaving 7 bases between them. The CDR3 reads CASATQNTGELFF. DNA of the CDR3: TGTGCTAGTGCCACCCAGAACACCGGGGAGCTGTTTTTT. Filled out from reference TRBV12-5 and TRBJ2-2, the complete variable domain reads DARVTQTPRHKVTEMGQEVTMRCQPILGHNTVFWYRQTMMQGLELLAYFRNRAPLDDSGMPKDRFSAEMPDATLATLKIQPSEPRDSAVYFCASATQNTGELFFGEGSRLTVL.

This clone was observed a single time. The rearrangement uses TRBV27 and TRBJ1-1; 12 nucleotides align to TRBD1. CDR1 is MNHEY, CDR2 SMNVEV, per germline (reference sequence). The trim removed 0 bases at V and 10 bases at J, leaving 9 bases unmatched. CDR3 length equals 16 residues. CDR3: CASSLSVRDRGQGAFF. CDR3 nucleotides: TGTGCCAGCAGTTTATCGGTTAGGGACAGGGGGCAGGGAGCTTTCTTT.

This clone was seen a single time. V usage is TRBV7-2 and J usage is TRBJ2-1, with a tentative D call TRBD1 (5 bases). CDR1 and CDR2 from the germline V gene are SGHTA and FQGNSA. The CDR3 runs 14 residues. V shed 1 base and J shed 6 bases, with 10 bases lying between them. The CDR3 sequence is CASSLVIRGNEQFF. The CDR3 region has the DNA TGTGCCAGCAGCTTAGTCATTAGGGGCAATGAGCAGTTCTTC.

The genes are TRBV28 and TRBJ2-3; D is uncertain. Germline CDR1 and CDR2: MDHEN and SYDVKM. The ends were cut back, 2 bases at V and 6 bases at J, with 3 bases in the middle. The CDR3 consists of 11 residues. CDR3 coding DNA: TGTGCCAGCAGTTTAGAGGATACGCAGTATTTT. This translates into CASSLEDTQYF.

The chain links TRBV7-9 to TRBJ1-4; the D is unclear. V gave up 6 bases and J gave up 8 bases, with 16 bases separating them. The CDR3 consists of 14 residues. Per germline, CDR1 SEHNR and CDR2 FQNEAQ (reference sequence). CDR3 bases: TGTGCCAGCAGTTCCCCGTGGCTTGGAGAAAAACTGTTTTTT. This gives the protein CASSSPWLGEKLFF.

This clone was observed a single time. The chain combines TRBV2 with TRBJ2-7, with D possibly matching TRBD2 (6 bases). Germline V CDR1 and CDR2: SNHLY, FYNNEI. The CDR3 totals 12 residues. V lost 6 bases and J 4 bases, leaving 10 bases between the germline ends. The CDR3 is CASRRDSYEQYF. In DNA form, the CDR3 reads TGTGCCAGCAGGCGGGATTCTTACGAGCAGTACTTC.

This rearrangement joins TRBV7-3 to TRBJ2-7; no clear D gene. Germline V gene sequence: CDR1 SGHTA, CDR2 FQGTGA. CDR3 size: 14 residues. Trimming removed 1 base at V and 3 bases at J, with 10 bases between. CDR3 DNA: TGTGCCAGCAGCTTAATAGGTGGGAACTACGAGCAGTACTTC. Its protein is CASSLIGGNYEQYF.

The chain combines TRBV6-6 with TRBJ1-2, with TRBD1 matching 7 bases. There are 14 residues in the CDR3. The germline V gene encodes CDR1 MNHNY and CDR2 SVGAGI (reference sequence). Losses at the gene ends were 0 bases for V and 5 bases for J; bases not matched to a gene: 3. As DNA, the CDR3 is TGTGCCAGCAGTTACTCCGGGACAGAGTATGGCTACACCTTC. It specifies CASSYSGTEYGYTF.